The 27 T cell receptor beta chains given below trace back to one sample, sequenced in a study of T cell changes during pregnancy in multiple sclerosis. Method: immunoSEQ multiplex PCR; TCRdb's copy keeps in-frame clones and lacks some. The table includes tens of thousands of clones, about 91% detected once. The sample here was CD8+ T cells from peripheral blood mononuclear cells, taken before pregnancy. The receptors originated from a female donor with multiple sclerosis, enrolled in a pregnancy study.

The genes are TRBV15 and TRBJ1-3; D remains unclear. The germline V gene has CDR1 LNHNV and CDR2 YYDKDF (reference sequence). The CDR3 is 11 residues long. Deletions cut 5 bases from V and 4 bases from J, with 3 bases between. The CDR3 bases are TGTGCCACCAGCGGCGGAAACACCATATATTTT. It yields the protein CATSGGNTIYF.

As to this clone: Sequence at one end of the junction differs from germline and may be a read error. The chain couples TRBV2 to TRBJ1-5, with 11 bases fitting TRBD1. Germline CDR1 and CDR2: SNHLY and FYNNEI. This CDR3 has 16 amino acids. The CDR3 spells CASSRGRTGGNQPQHF. For the CDR3, the DNA is TGTGCCAGCAGTAGGGGGCGGACAGGGGGCAACCAGCCCCAGCATTTT.

The chain links TRBV7-9 to TRBJ2-5; 7 bases are shared with TRBD1. Trimming at V came to 1 base and at J to 5 bases, leaving 4 bases not matched to a gene. Per germline, CDR1 SEHNR and CDR2 FQNEAQ (reference sequence). This CDR3 region has 14 residues. This CDR3 is CASSLGRGQETQYF. As DNA, the CDR3 is TGTGCCAGCAGCTTAGGAAGGGGGCAGGAGACCCAGTACTTC.

This chain joins TRBV15 and TRBJ2-1; tentative D call: TRBD2 (6 bases). CDR3 length: 14 amino acids. Trimming stripped 0 bases from V and 10 bases from J, with 13 bases between. The germline V gene encodes CDR1 LNHNV and CDR2 YYDKDF (reference sequence). CDR3 DNA: TGTGCCACCAGCAGAGATTATGGGGGGAAAGAGCAGTTCTTC. Protein: CATSRDYGGKEQFF. Based on the CDR3 plus reference TRBV15 and TRBJ2-1, the full variable domain is DAMVIQNPRYQVTQFGKPVTLSCSQTLNHNVMYWYQQKSSQAPKLLFHYYDKDFNNEADTPDNFQSRRPNTSFCFLDIRSPGLGDTAMYLCATSRDYGGKEQFFGPGTRLTVL.

The CDR3 is CSVNRQGDLYTEAFF. DNA for the CDR3: TGCAGCGTAAATAGACAGGGCGATCTTTACACTGAAGCTTTCTTT. The V and J genes are TRBV29-1 and TRBJ1-1, with 7 bases identical to TRBD1. The V gene's germline CDR1 is SQVTM and CDR2 ANQGSEA. The CDR3 consists of 15 residues. V was pared by 6 bases and J by 3 bases, with 13 bases of the junction left unmatched. Full variable domain (remainder filled in from reference TRBV29-1 and TRBJ1-1): SAVISQKPSRDICQRGTSLTIQCQVDSQVTMMFWYRQQPGQSLTLIATANQGSEATYESGFVIDKFPISRPNLTFSTLTVSNMSPEDSSIYLCSVNRQGDLYTEAFFGQGTRLTVV.

This clone was recorded once. V usage is TRBV12-5 and J usage is TRBJ2-1; 7 bases are a match to TRBD2. CDR1 LGHNT and CDR2 FRNRAP come from the germline V gene. The CDR3 runs to 15 residues. V lost 6 bases, J lost 0 bases, and 5 bases stayed unmatched. The CDR3 is CASGTGGSSYNEQFF. The CDR3 nucleotides are TGTGCTAGTGGCACGGGGGGAAGCTCCTACAATGAGCAGTTCTTC.

This chain links TRBV5-6 with TRBJ2-5, with 7 bases lining up with TRBD1. CDR1 and CDR2 (germline): SGHDT, YYEEEE. Trimming at V came to 0 bases and at J to 11 bases, leaving 19 bases not matched to a gene. The length of the CDR3 is 17 residues. In nucleotides, the CDR3 is TGTGCCAGCAGCTTGGCCGTCGGAGCCTTAATACAGGGGAATCAGTACTTC. Translating gives CASSLAVGALIQGNQYF.

This chain's CDR3 is CASSQIPGASEQYF. CDR3 DNA sequence: TGTGCCAGCAGCCAAATACCAGGGGCTAGCGAGCAGTACTTC. The chain employs TRBV14 and TRBJ2-7; TRBD1 might be the D (6 bases). V shed 2 bases and J shed 6 bases, with 14 bases lying between them. From germline, CDR1 is SGHDN and CDR2 FVKESK. The CDR3 extends over 14 amino acids. The full variable domain, rest sourced from reference TRBV14 and TRBJ2-7, is EAGVTQFPSHSVIEKGQTVTLRCDPISGHDNLYWYRRVMGKEIKFLLHFVKESKQDESGMPNNRFLAERTGGTYSTLKVQPAELEDSGVYFCASSQIPGASEQYFGPGTRLTVT.

CDR3 amino acids: CASRPWTENTEAFF. The DNA of the CDR3 is TGCGCCAGCAGGCCCTGGACTGAGAACACTGAAGCTTTCTTT. The rearrangement joins TRBV5-1 to TRBJ1-1; D is uncertain. Deletions cut 5 bases from V and 1 base from J, with 12 bases between. Germline-derived CDR1 and CDR2 are SGHRS and YFSETQ. This CDR3 contains 14 residues.

The genes are TRBV6-1 and TRBJ1-5; D call uncertain. There are 15 residues in the CDR3. Germline values: CDR1 MNHNS, CDR2 SASEGT. V was cut by 4 bases and J by 4 bases, with 14 bases left in between. The CDR3 nucleotides are TGTGCCAGCAGTGGGAGTCTTGGAACTAATCAGCCCCAGCATTTT. It encodes CASSGSLGTNQPQHF.

V and J are TRBV9 and TRBJ2-1; D possibly corresponds to TRBD2 (5 bases). The CDR3 is 15 amino acids. Germline V lookup: CDR1 SGDLS, CDR2 YYNGEE. Trimming removed 0 bases from V and 7 bases from J, with 14 bases in between. CDR3 region: CASSVAGPEVNEQFF. For the CDR3, the DNA is TGTGCCAGCAGCGTAGCGGGTCCGGAGGTAAATGAGCAGTTCTTC.

V is TRBV7-2 and J is TRBJ2-5; 8 bases line up with TRBD2. The J segment lost 2 bases and the V segment lost 2 bases, leaving 7 bases of the junction unmatched. CDR1 is SGHTA, CDR2 FQGNSA, per germline. The CDR3 spans 16 residues. CDR3: CASSLLAGGGQETQYF. In DNA form, the CDR3 reads TGTGCCAGCAGCTTATTGGCGGGGGGCGGACAAGAGACCCAGTACTTC.

The chain recombines TRBV18 with TRBJ1-1, with D possibly TRBD1 on 5 matching bases. The V and J ends lost 3 bases and 6 bases respectively, with 14 bases between them. There are 14 residues in the CDR3. Germline V gene data show CDR1 as KGHSH and CDR2 as LQKENI. CDR3 DNA: TGTGCCAGCTCACCTACGGGGGAAGGTTCTGAAGCTTTCTTT. Its translation is CASSPTGEGSEAFF.

The chain joins TRBV10-3 to TRBJ2-2; D gene ambiguous. The CDR3 contains 15 residues. Trimming pared 0 bases from V and 5 bases from J, leaving 10 bases between. The germline gives CDR1 ENHRY, CDR2 SYGVKD. In DNA, the CDR3 is TGTGCCATCAGTGAGTCAGGTCCAGGAACCGGGGAGCTGTTTTTT. Encoded protein: CAISESGPGTGELFF.

This chain links TRBV2 with TRBJ1-2; 8 nucleotides line up with TRBD1. The length of the CDR3 is 16 residues. Germline lookup yields CDR1 SNHLY and CDR2 FYNNEI. J lost 0 bases, V lost 8 bases, and 11 bases had no gene match. The CDR3 nucleotides read TGTGCCAGCCCCATCCCCAACAGGGGGTCTAACTATGGCTACACCTTC. Its translation is CASPIPNRGSNYGYTF.

The chain has TRBV6-1 and TRBJ2-3; no clear D gene. The V gene's germline CDR1 is MNHNS and CDR2 SASEGT. The CDR3 contains 16 residues. V lost 2 bases, J lost 5 bases, and 17 bases lay in between. CDR3 amino acids: CASSERVLLERDTQYF. In DNA, the CDR3 is TGTGCCAGCAGTGAACGGGTCCTATTGGAGCGAGATACGCAGTATTTT.

The genes are TRBV7-6 and TRBJ1-1, with D maybe TRBD1 (6 bases). V was clipped by 5 bases and J by 6 bases, with 13 bases between them. Germline CDR1 and CDR2: SGHVS and FNYEAQ. This CDR3 is built from 13 residues. CDR3 protein: CASSPQGIPEAFF. In DNA form, the CDR3 reads TGTGCCAGCAGCCCACAGGGAATCCCTGAAGCTTTCTTT.

The chain carries TRBV30 and TRBJ2-7; TRBD1 matches 8 bases. Germline V gives CDR1 GTSNPN, CDR2 SVGIG (reference sequence). The CDR3 runs to 13 residues. The V segment lost 0 bases and the J segment 3 bases; nucleotides outside the gene matches: 1. DNA for the CDR3: TGTGCCTGGAGTGTAGACAGGGGCTACGAGCAGTACTTC. This encodes CAWSVDRGYEQYF.

This chain connects TRBV5-8 to TRBJ1-3; 7 nucleotides align to TRBD1. Germline assignment: CDR1 SGHTS and CDR2 YDEGEE. V lost 4 bases, J lost 0 bases, and 4 bases stayed unmatched. The length of the CDR3 is 15 residues. CDR3 coding DNA: TGTGCCAGCAGCAAGGGACAGATCTCTGGAAACACCATATATTTT. Its translation: CASSKGQISGNTIYF.

J is TRBJ1-2 and V is TRBV4-1, with a weak D call TRBD1 (6 bases). V lost 3 bases to trimming and J lost 2 bases, with 10 bases between them. Germline V gene lookup returns CDR1 MGHRA and CDR2 YSYEKL. This CDR3 spans 14 amino acids. The CDR3 sequence: CASSHRQGNYGYTF. DNA of the CDR3: TGCGCCAGCAGCCACCGTCAGGGGAACTATGGCTACACCTTC.

CDR3 residues: CASSGTGGADTQYF. Here the CDR3 DNA reads TGTGCCAGTAGCGGGACAGGAGGAGCAGATACGCAGTATTTT. The gene calls are TRBV19 and TRBJ2-3, with TRBD1 matching over 8 bases. CDR1 is LNHDA and CDR2 is SQIVND in the germline V gene (reference sequence). The junction had 6 bases not matched to a gene; V was cut back by 6 bases and J by 4 bases. The CDR3 length is 14 residues.

J is TRBJ2-3 and V is TRBV11-3; 8 bases agree with TRBD2. The CDR3 contains 15 residues. The germline gives CDR1 SGHNT, CDR2 YENEEA. V trimming: 4 bases; J trimming: 3 bases; junction bases outside the gene matches: 6. Written as DNA, the CDR3 is TGTGCCAGCAGCTCGCGGGGGGAAACGACAGATACGCAGTATTTT. It yields the protein CASSSRGETTDTQYF.

The chain carries TRBV9 and TRBJ2-7; 7 positions match TRBD2. Germline V lookup: CDR1 SGDLS, CDR2 YYNGEE. There are 15 residues in the CDR3. After removal of 7 bases from V and 2 bases from J, the junction contained 12 bases not matched to a gene. The CDR3, as DNA: TGTGCCAGCGGCCCGGGAGGCGATCCCACCTACGAGCAGTACTTC. It codes for CASGPGGDPTYEQYF.

V and J are TRBV9 and TRBJ2-1, with 8 bases matching TRBD2. The CDR3 length is 15 residues. CDR1 and CDR2 from the germline V gene are SGDLS and YYNGEE. The V segment lost 7 bases and the J segment 0 bases; nucleotides outside the gene matches: 6. The CDR3 coding sequence is TGTGCCAGCGGCAACGGGGGGGGCTCCTACAATGAGCAGTTCTTC. Protein sequence: CASGNGGGSYNEQFF.

This rearrangement joins TRBV9 to TRBJ1-1; D perhaps matches TRBD1 (5 bases). V was clipped by 6 bases and J by 0 bases, with 12 bases between them. CDR3 length: 14 residues. Germline V gives CDR1 SGDLS, CDR2 YYNGEE. This chain's CDR3 is CASNSGGMNTEAFF. The CDR3 DNA sequence: TGTGCCAGCAACAGCGGGGGGATGAACACTGAAGCTTTCTTT.

The genes are TRBV13 and TRBJ1-4, with D perhaps TRBD1 (6 bases). V lost 0 bases and J lost 1, with 15 bases in between. Per the germline V gene, CDR1 is PRHDT and CDR2 is FYEKMQ (reference sequence). The CDR3 has 18 residues. In DNA form, the CDR3 reads TGTGCCAGCAGCTTAGGAGCAGGGGCCACTTTAACTAATGAAAAACTGTTTTTT. Translation: CASSLGAGATLTNEKLFF.

The chain has TRBV29-1 and TRBJ1-1; D is unclear. The germline gives CDR1 SQVTM, CDR2 ANQGSEA. The ends were cut back, 0 bases at V and 1 base at J, with 12 bases in the middle. This CDR3 comprises 15 residues. For the CDR3, the DNA is TGCAGCGTTGAAGATCCTTCCGGAGGGAACACTGAAGCTTTCTTT. As protein: CSVEDPSGGNTEAFF.